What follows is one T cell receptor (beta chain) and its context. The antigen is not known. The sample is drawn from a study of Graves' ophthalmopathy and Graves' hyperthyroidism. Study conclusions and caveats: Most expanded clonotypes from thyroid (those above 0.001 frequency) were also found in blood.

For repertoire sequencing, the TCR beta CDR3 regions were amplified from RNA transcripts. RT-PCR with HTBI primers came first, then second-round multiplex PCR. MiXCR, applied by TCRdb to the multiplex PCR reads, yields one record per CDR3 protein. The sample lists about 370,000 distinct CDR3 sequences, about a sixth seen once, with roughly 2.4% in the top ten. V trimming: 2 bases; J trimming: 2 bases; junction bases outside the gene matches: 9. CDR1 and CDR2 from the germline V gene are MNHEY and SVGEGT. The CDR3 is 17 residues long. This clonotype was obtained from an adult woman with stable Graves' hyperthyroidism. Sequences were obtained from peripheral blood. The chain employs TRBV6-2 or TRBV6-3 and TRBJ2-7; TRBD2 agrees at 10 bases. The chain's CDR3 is CASSYTRRSGRAYEQYF. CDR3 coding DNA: TGTGCCAGCAGTTACACCCGAAGAAGCGGGAGGGCCTACGAGCAGTACTTC.